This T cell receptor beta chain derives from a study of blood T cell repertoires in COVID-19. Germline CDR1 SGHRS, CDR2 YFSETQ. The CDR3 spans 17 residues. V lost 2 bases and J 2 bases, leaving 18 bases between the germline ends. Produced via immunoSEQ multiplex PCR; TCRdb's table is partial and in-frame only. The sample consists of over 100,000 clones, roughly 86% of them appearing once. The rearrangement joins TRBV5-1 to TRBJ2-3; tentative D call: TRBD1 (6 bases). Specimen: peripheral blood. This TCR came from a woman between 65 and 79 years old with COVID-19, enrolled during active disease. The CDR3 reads CASSLLSGHPITDTQYF. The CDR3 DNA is TGCGCCAGCAGCTTACTTTCGGGACACCCGATCACAGATACGCAGTATTTT.